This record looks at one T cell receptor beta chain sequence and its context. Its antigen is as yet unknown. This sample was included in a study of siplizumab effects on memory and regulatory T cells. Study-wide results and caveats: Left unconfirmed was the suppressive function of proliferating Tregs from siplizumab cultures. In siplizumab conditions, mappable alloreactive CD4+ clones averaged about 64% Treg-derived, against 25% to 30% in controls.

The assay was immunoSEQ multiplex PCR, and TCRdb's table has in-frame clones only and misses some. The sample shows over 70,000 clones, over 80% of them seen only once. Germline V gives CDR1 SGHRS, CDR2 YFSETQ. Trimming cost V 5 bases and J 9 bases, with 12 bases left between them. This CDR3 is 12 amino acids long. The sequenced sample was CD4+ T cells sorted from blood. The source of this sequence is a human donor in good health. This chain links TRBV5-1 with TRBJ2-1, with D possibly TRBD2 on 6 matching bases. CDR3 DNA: TGCGCCAGCAGGTACGGGAGTGGTGAGCAGTTCTTC. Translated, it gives CASRYGSGEQFF.